Sequencing of this T cell receptor beta chain was carried out in a study of T-cell memory formation after mild COVID-19. The CDR3 runs 13 residues. V lost 4 bases and J 3 bases, leaving 9 bases between the germline ends. Germline assignment: CDR1 MGHDK and CDR2 SYGVNS. This clonotype was seen a handful of times. Its antigen is unknown. TCRdb reprocessed the 5' RACE reads with MiXCR, giving one entry per CDR3 protein. Among about 390,000 distinct CDR3 sequences listed, approximately 16% were seen once. Study outcomes and limitations: Proof of SARS-CoV-2 specificity was absent for the second-wave clones that crested on day 37.

Sequencing was carried out using PBMCs or a T cell subset sorted from them (not recorded which). The chain employs TRBV25-1 and TRBJ2-5; possibly TRBD1 for D (6 bases). This clonotype was obtained from a man in his late teens or twenties who had mild COVID-19 (a few samples of this study predate the infection). Cell type and time point are not known. In DNA, the CDR3 is TGTGCCAGCAGTGTGCCAGGGGAAGAGACCCAGTACTTC. Its protein product is CASSVPGEETQYF. Combining the CDR3 with reference TRBV25-1 and TRBJ2-5 gives the whole variable domain EADIYQTPRYLVIGTGKKITLECSQTMGHDKMYWYQQDPGMELHLIHYSYGVNSTEKGDLSSESTVSRIRTEHFPLTLESARPSHTSQYLCASSVPGEETQYFGPGTRLLVL.